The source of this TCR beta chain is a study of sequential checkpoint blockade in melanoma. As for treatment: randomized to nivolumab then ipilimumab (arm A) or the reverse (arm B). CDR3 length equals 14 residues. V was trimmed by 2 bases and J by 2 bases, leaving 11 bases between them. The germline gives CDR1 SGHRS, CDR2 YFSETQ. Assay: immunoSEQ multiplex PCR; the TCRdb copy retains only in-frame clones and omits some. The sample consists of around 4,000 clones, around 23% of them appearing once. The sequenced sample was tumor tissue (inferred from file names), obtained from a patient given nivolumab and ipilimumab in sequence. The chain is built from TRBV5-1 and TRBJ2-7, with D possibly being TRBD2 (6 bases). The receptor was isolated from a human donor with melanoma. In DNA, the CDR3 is TGCGCCAGCAGCTTTGGGGGGAAGCCCTACGAGCAGTACTTC. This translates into CASSFGGKPYEQYF.